The next 28 T cell receptor beta chains were all read from a single sample in a study of T cells in women clearing cervical HPV infection. TCRdb's copy holds only in-frame clones and misses some; the assay was immunoSEQ multiplex PCR. Recorded for this sample: about 34,000 clones. The sample was blood buffy coat. The receptors originated from a woman between 18 and 70 years old with a cervical HPV16 infection that either progressed to CIN3+ or cleared (not recorded which).

The CDR3 sequence: CASSVGTTTGELFF. The covered CDR3 bases are TGTGCCAGCAGCGTCGGGACTACCACCGGGGAG. The chain has TRBV9 and TRBJ2-2; TRBD2 matches at 7 bases. The read ends 3 residues shy of where the CDR3 ends; the end is completed using the germline J gene. With V trimmed by 2 bases and J by 4 bases, 2 bases remained unmatched. The CDR3 consists of 14 residues. CDR1 and CDR2 (germline): SGDLS, YYNGEE.

Comment on this clone: The read stops 3 residues short of the end of the CDR3; the missing end is completed from the germline J gene. The genes are TRBV19 and TRBJ1-6; TRBD1 matches at 9 bases. There are 14 residues in the CDR3. With 4 bases clipped from V and 7 bases from J, the junction kept 2 bases outside the gene matches. Germline V lookup: CDR1 LNHDA, CDR2 SQIVND (reference sequence). The sequenced CDR3 bases are TGTGCCAGTAGTAGGGACAGGGAGAATTCACCC. Encoded protein: CASSRDRENSP. The whole CDR3 reads CASSRDRENSPLHF.

Remarks on this clone: The CDR3 is cut off 3 residues early in the read; its end comes from the germline J gene. The chain uses TRBV20-1 and TRBJ2-3; D is possibly TRBD2 (6 bases). CDR1 and CDR2 from the germline V gene are DFQATT and SNEGSKA (reference sequence). CDR3 length: 18 residues. V was pared by 0 bases and J by 4 bases, with 23 bases between. The CDR3 reads CSARDSSGRRGRADTQYF. The DNA read from the CDR3 is TGCAGTGCTAGAGATAGTTCTGGACGGCGGGGTAGGGCAGATACG.

Of note for this clone: The sequence runs out 3 residues before the end of the CDR3; the remainder is reconstructed from the germline J gene. The rearrangement uses TRBV7-6 and TRBJ2-3; 12 bases are shared with TRBD2. Looked up from germline, CDR1 is SGHVS and CDR2 is FNYEAQ. CDR3 length equals 16 residues. CDR3 sequence: CASSPPGLAGKKTQYF. The DNA read from the CDR3 is TGTGCCAGCAGCCCTCCAGGACTAGCGGGAAAAAAGACG.

On this clone itself: The read halts 3 residues ahead of the CDR3 end, with the missing end drawn from the germline J gene. The J gene is TRBJ2-2, the V gene TRBV29-1; TRBD2 matches at 7 bases. Germline trimming cut 7 bases from V and 10 bases from J; bases unmatched to any gene: 12. This CDR3 contains 13 residues. Per germline, CDR1 SQVTM and CDR2 ANQGSEA. The CDR3 is CSATGLGAEELFF. The CDR3 DNA, read in part, is TGCAGCGCTACCGGACTAGGGGCGGAGGAG.

Details on this clone: With the read ending 3 residues before the CDR3 end, the germline J gene is used to fill in that end. The rearrangement uses TRBV5-1 and TRBJ2-7, with TRBD2 identical over 8 bases. The J segment lost 6 bases and the V segment lost 5 bases, leaving 10 bases of the junction unmatched. The CDR3 runs 14 residues. CDR1 and CDR2 (germline): SGHRS, YFSETQ. CDR3 sequence reads: CASRGGLGFAEQYF. The covered CDR3 bases are TGCGCCAGCAGAGGGGGACTAGGCTTCGCCGAG.

A note on this clone: The DNA ends 3 residues before the CDR3 does, and the rest of the CDR3 is filled in from the germline J gene. The rearrangement joins TRBV7-6 to TRBJ2-2; weak D call: TRBD2 (6 bases). Germline CDR1 and CDR2: SGHVS and FNYEAQ. The CDR3 loop spans 12 amino acids. CDR3: CASSLGGEPLFF. Partial CDR3 DNA: TGTGCCAGCAGCTTGGGGGGTGAACCG.

With respect to this clone: The read is 3 residues too short to cover the CDR3 end, so that end is filled in from the germline J gene. The chain combines TRBV7-2 with TRBJ2-5; the match to TRBD2 covers 9 bases. The germline V gene has CDR1 SGHTA and CDR2 FQGNSA. The CDR3 is 14 residues long. V gave up 6 bases and J gave up 1 base; unmatched junction bases: 3. CDR3 DNA (partial): TGTGCCAGCAGATTTAGCGGGGGCCAAGAGACC. Amino acid sequence: CASRFSGGQET. The whole CDR3 sequence reads CASRFSGGQETQYF.

On this clone: The read finishes 3 residues shy of the CDR3 end, and the germline J gene is used to complete it. V and J are TRBV9 and TRBJ1-2, with a weak D call TRBD1 (5 bases). Deletions cut 3 bases from V and 6 bases from J, with 12 bases between. The CDR3 has 13 residues. CDR1 is SGDLS and CDR2 is YYNGEE in the germline V gene. CDR3 DNA, as far as it was read: TGTGCCAGCAGCGAGGCCAGGGCAAATGGC. This codes for CASSEARANG. The whole CDR3 sequence is CASSEARANGYTF.

With regard to this clone: The CDR3 is cut off 3 residues early in the read; its end comes from the germline J gene. V gene TRBV5-1 combines with J gene TRBJ1-5; a possible D gene is TRBD1 (5 bases). This CDR3 region has 17 residues. Germline V gene lookup returns CDR1 SGHRS and CDR2 YFSETQ. The ends were cut back, 4 bases at V and 0 bases at J, with 17 bases in the middle. The DNA read from the CDR3 is TGCGCCAGCAGCCCCGGGACTGCCAAATATAGCAATCAGCCC. This gives the protein CASSPGTAKYSNQP. The CDR3, in full, reads CASSPGTAKYSNQPQHF.

Concerning this clone itself: Sequencing ends 3 residues short of the CDR3 end; the germline J gene provides the rest. This sequence joins TRBV7-9 and TRBJ2-1, with a tentative D call TRBD1 (6 bases). The CDR3 covers 15 residues. CDR1 is SEHNR, CDR2 FQNEAQ, per germline (reference sequence). V dropped 5 bases and J dropped 8 bases, with 19 bases sitting between them. CDR3 region: CASSRSRDKVHEQFF. The CDR3 bases that were read are TGTGCCAGCAGCCGATCCAGGGACAAGGTTCATGAG.

Regarding this clone: The read terminates 3 residues ahead of where the CDR3 ends, so the germline J gene completes it. The V and J genes are TRBV6-2 or TRBV6-3 and TRBJ1-5; a weak D match, TRBD1 (6 bases). Germline lookup yields CDR1 MNHEY and CDR2 SVGEGT. This CDR3 comprises 15 residues. V lost 8 bases and J lost 2, with 16 bases in between. CDR3 sequence: CASGQQGFGNQPQHF. The covered CDR3 bases are TGTGCCAGCGGTCAACAGGGATTCGGCAATCAGCCC.

A word on this clone: The sequence runs out 3 residues before the end of the CDR3; the remainder is reconstructed from the germline J gene. The chain couples TRBV2 to TRBJ1-2, with D possibly being TRBD1 (5 bases). The CDR3 loop spans 15 amino acids. Trimming cost V 4 bases and J 5 bases, with 17 bases left between them. Germline CDR1 and CDR2: SNHLY and FYNNEI. The CDR3 loop reads CASSGGGRLGYGYTF. Partial CDR3 DNA: TGTGCCAGCAGTGGGGGGGGAAGGTTAGGGTATGGC.

As concerns this clone: The read falls 3 residues short of the CDR3 end, and the missing part is taken from the germline J gene. The gene calls are TRBV10-2 and TRBJ1-5, with 9 positions matching TRBD1. The germline V gene encodes CDR1 WSHSY and CDR2 SAAADI. J lost 7 bases, V lost 3 bases, and 7 bases had no gene match. CDR3 length: 15 residues. The CDR3 protein is CASSDGDREEQPQHF. Incomplete CDR3 DNA: TGCGCCAGCAGTGACGGGGACAGGGAAGAGCAGCCC.

Note on this clone: The CDR3 goes on 3 residues after the read ends, and that part is filled in from the germline J gene. The chain links TRBV19 to TRBJ1-5; D is uncertain. Trimming left V 6 bases short and J 1 base short, with 7 bases between. Germline loops: CDR1 LNHDA, CDR2 SQIVND (reference sequence). This CDR3 is built from 13 residues. The covered CDR3 bases are TGTGCCAGTAGGCCCGGGAGCAATCAGCCC. Translation: CASRPGSNQP. The full CDR3 is CASRPGSNQPQHF.

On this clone itself: The read terminates 3 residues ahead of where the CDR3 ends, so the germline J gene completes it. J is TRBJ1-3 and V is TRBV7-6; 10 bases are a match to TRBD1. Germline CDR1 reads SGHVS; CDR2 reads FNYEAQ. This CDR3 region has 16 residues. With 3 bases clipped from V and 0 bases from J, the junction kept 2 bases outside the gene matches. The chain's CDR3 is CASSLGQGNSGNTIYF. The CDR3 DNA, read in part, is TGTGCCAGCAGCTTGGGACAGGGGAACTCTGGAAACACC.

A remark on this clone: The missing CDR3 end, 3 residues past where the read stops, is filled in from the germline J gene. This chain uses TRBV5-5 with TRBJ1-5; D perhaps matches TRBD1 (5 bases). V dropped 4 bases and J dropped 2 bases, with 13 bases sitting between them. CDR3 length: 15 residues. The germline V gene has CDR1 SGHKS and CDR2 YYEKEE (reference sequence). CDR3 in amino acids: CASSPREFGNQPQHF. The CDR3 DNA, read in part, is TGTGCCAGCAGCCCCAGGGAATTCGGCAATCAGCCC.

About this clone itself: Sequencing ends 3 residues short of the CDR3 end; the germline J gene provides the rest. The rearrangement joins TRBV29-1 to TRBJ2-3; tentatively, D is TRBD2 (5 bases). Germline loops: CDR1 SQVTM, CDR2 ANQGSEA. The CDR3 consists of 12 residues. The V end was cut by 4 bases, the J end by 6 bases, with 11 bases between. CDR3 region: CSVAGETDTQYF. The covered CDR3 bases are TGCAGCGTTGCCGGGGAAACTGATACG.

Notes on this clone: The read is 3 residues too short to cover the CDR3 end, so that end is filled in from the germline J gene. J is TRBJ2-7 and V is TRBV5-4; weak D call: TRBD1 (5 bases). Germline CDR1 reads SGHNT; CDR2 reads YYREEE (reference sequence). Trimming removed 4 bases at V and 6 bases at J, with 20 bases between. The CDR3 runs to 15 residues. CDR3 loop: CASSPQKQVIGEQYF. The sequenced CDR3 bases are TGTGCCAGCAGCCCTCAAAAACAGGTTATCGGCGAG.

Of note for this clone: The read terminates 3 residues before the CDR3 end, so the remaining end is supplied by the germline J gene. The chain carries TRBV7-3 and TRBJ1-5; D possibly corresponds to TRBD1 (6 bases). Trimming stripped 2 bases from V and 6 bases from J, with 14 bases between. The CDR3 runs to 15 residues. CDR1 and CDR2 (germline): SGHTA, FQGTGA. Incomplete CDR3 DNA: TGTGCCAGCAGCTTAGTCGCAGGGGCTCCTCAGCCC. Translating gives CASSLVAGAPQP. The CDR3 in its entirety is CASSLVAGAPQPQHF.

This clone is deemed medium-sized (0.01 to 0.1%) by its frequency. Read data end 3 residues before the CDR3 end; the end is taken from the germline J gene. The chain couples TRBV29-1 to TRBJ1-2; D perhaps matches TRBD1 (5 bases). Per germline, CDR1 SQVTM and CDR2 ANQGSEA. V dropped 4 bases and J dropped 0 bases, with 18 bases sitting between them. CDR3 size: 16 residues. Partial CDR3 DNA: TGCAGCGTTGGTCCTCCCCTGACAGATACTAACTATGGC. Its protein is CSVGPPLTDTNYG. The full CDR3 protein is CSVGPPLTDTNYGYTF.

Remarks on this clone: The DNA ends 3 residues before the CDR3 does, and the rest of the CDR3 is filled in from the germline J gene. The rearrangement links TRBV20-1 to TRBJ2-7; 9 nucleotides match TRBD1. The CDR3 spans 14 residues. J gave up 5 bases and V 2 bases, and 7 bases lay outside the gene matches. The V gene's germline CDR1 is DFQATT and CDR2 SNEGSKA (reference sequence). The DNA read from the CDR3 is TGCAGTGCTAGACCTCGGGACAGGGCGCACGAG. It is translated as CSARPRDRAHE. The full CDR3 protein is CSARPRDRAHEQYF.

Remarks on this clone: Read coverage stops 3 residues before the CDR3 terminus; the germline J gene supplies the remainder. The V and J genes are TRBV29-1 and TRBJ1-2; 7 positions match TRBD1. The CDR3 covers 12 residues. V lost 4 bases to trimming and J lost 5 bases; unmatched junction nucleotides: 4. Per germline, CDR1 SQVTM and CDR2 ANQGSEA. CDR3 sequence reads: CSVGQGGYGYTF. CDR3 DNA (partial): TGCAGCGTTGGGCAGGGGGGATATGGC.

Turning to this clone: The read ends 3 residues shy of where the CDR3 ends; the end is completed using the germline J gene. The V call is TRBV4-2, the J call TRBJ2-3; D possibly corresponds to TRBD2 (6 bases). CDR1 and CDR2 from the germline V gene are LGHNA and YNFKEQ. The CDR3 is 13 amino acids. With 5 bases removed from V and 5 bases from J, the gap between germline ends came to 11 bases. The sequenced part of the CDR3 DNA is TGTGCCAGCAGCTCCGGGCGGGGAGATACG. Its translation is CASSSGRGDT. The CDR3, in full, reads CASSSGRGDTQYF.

As for this clone: Read data end 3 residues before the CDR3 end; the end is taken from the germline J gene. The chain combines TRBV11-2 with TRBJ2-3; TRBD1 aligns across 8 bases. There are 14 residues in the CDR3. The germline gives CDR1 SGHAT, CDR2 FQNNGV. The DNA read from the CDR3 is TGTGCCAGCAGCTTAGGGACAGGGAAAGAGACG. It is translated as CASSLGTGKET. The entire CDR3 is CASSLGTGKETQYF.

Points on this clone: A read error may account for a junction end that differs from germline. The read ends 3 residues shy of where the CDR3 ends; the end is completed using the germline J gene. Other DNA sequences in this sample translate to the same CDR3. The rearrangement links TRBV29-1 to TRBJ1-2, with 7 bases matching TRBD1. The CDR3 contains 14 residues. Germline lookup yields CDR1 SQVTM and CDR2 ANQGSEA. CDR3 DNA (partial): TGCAGCGTTGGAAGACAGGGAGCTAACTATGGT. The encoded protein is CSVGRQGANYG. The full CDR3 sequence reads CSVGRQGANYGYTF.

Turning to this clone: The read gets to within 3 residues of the CDR3 end, and the germline J gene fills in the rest. The chain carries TRBV5-6 and TRBJ2-7, with D unclear. Germline CDR1 is SGHDT and CDR2 is YYEEEE. The CDR3 totals 12 residues. The V gene lost 1 base and the J gene lost 6 bases, with 8 bases spanning the gap. CDR3 bases read: TGTGCCAGCAGCTTGTTTCCGGGCGAG. Protein sequence: CASSLFPGE. The entire CDR3 protein reads CASSLFPGEQYF.

Notes on this clone: With the read ending 3 residues before the CDR3 end, the germline J gene is used to fill in that end. This chain connects TRBV7-6 to TRBJ1-2; D perhaps matches TRBD1 (6 bases). Per the germline V gene, CDR1 is SGHVS and CDR2 is FNYEAQ. The CDR3 has 17 amino acids. CDR3 DNA (partial): TGTGCCAGCAGCTTAGGCCTCTCAGCGGGGGGGCGGAATGAC. Translated, it gives CASSLGLSAGGRND. The CDR3 as a whole reads CASSLGLSAGGRNDYTF.